This T cell receptor (beta chain) originates from a study of blood T cells in healthy people across ages (dated by TCRdb to about 2015). For the study in its entirety: In model experiments, template switching captured roughly one uniquely barcoded TCR beta cDNA molecule for every two T cells. Age-related changes in TCR beta repertoire diversity were measured in the study by deep sequencing normalized with unique cDNA molecular identifiers. The donors were divided into four age groups: young (average around 16 years), middle-aged (approximately 41), aged (around 59) and long-lived (about 80). Donors of different ages were randomly distributed across sequencing lanes to avoid experimental bias. Two additional independent replicas of 1 million unique cDNA reads from the same blood draw were analyzed for two donors (one aged 18 to 29 and one aged 80 or older). On the study overall, not on this receptor specifically: The CMV infection status of donors was not known, potentially confounding age-related changes in expanded clonotypes. Estimates of total diversity based on one million sequenced T cells were regarded as lower bounds and as underestimates. There was a strong correlation between observed TCR beta diversity and the percentage of naive T cells measured by flow cytometry. Observed TCR beta diversity per million T cells fell roughly linearly with age, and a significant reduction was already apparent by age around 40. The long-lived group showed more naive CD4+ T cells, fewer expanded clones and increased TCR diversity than the aged group, suggesting age selection. Since profiling was done on bulk unsorted PBMCs, naive and antigen-experienced compartments could not be conclusively compared.

Systemically healthy Caucasian individuals from Russia, 39 in total and aged roughly 6 to 100 years, were included as donors. Each donor gave about 9.7 milliliters of peripheral blood, drawn into EDTA-treated Vacutainer tubes. Ficoll-Paque density-gradient centrifugation was used to isolate PBMCs, with at least 6.5 million per sample. Trizol reagent was used to extract total RNA from PBMCs, with at least 6 micrograms per sample. The percentages of naive CD45RAhigh/CD27high T cells were determined by flow cytometry on a PBMC aliquot from every donor. With regard to this clonotype: This receptor's antigen is unknown. No much larger clone is present one base from it, and per-base qualities are unavailable.

The method was 5' RACE. The run used an Illumina HiSeq 2500. A second roughly 6 to 11 cycle PCR used a sample-barcoded 5' primer and a J-beta primer mix. Each TCR beta cDNA molecule received a unique molecular identifier from a template-switch 5' adaptor carrying 12 random nucleotides. Each sample yielded at least 2.5 million CDR3-containing paired-end reads. First-strand cDNA was synthesized from all RNA with the Mint cDNA synthesis kit, primed by a TRBC-specific oligonucleotide. After uracil-DNA glycosylase treatment, a first 18-cycle PCR used universal primers M1SS and BC2_uni_R on all cDNA. Concerning the study's data processing: For normalization, 1 million high-quality reads, each with a distinct molecular identifier, were randomly selected from each sample. Instead of being binned into consensus sequences, reads that shared molecular identifiers were thrown out. MiTCR, with a Q25 quality threshold and the strictest error-elimination algorithm, was used for CDR3 identification, clonotype clustering and error correction. A nonparametric unseen species model with Euler transformation was used to estimate a lower bound on total TCR beta diversity. The public reads were reprocessed in TCRdb via fastp at Q25 and MiXCR, keeping in-frame beta chains. Rows are unified per CDR3 protein, each entry keeping the most common DNA and genes. TCRdb assigned the V and J calls; the authors' analysis was not used. This sample lists over 1,500,000 distinct CDR3 sequences; approximately 50% were detected once. The leading ten clones occupy 2% to 2.5% of the sample.

Trimming takes 0 bases from V and 1 base from J, and the germline ends sit 13 bases apart. From the germline V gene (reference sequence), CDR1 is DFQATT and CDR2 is SNEGSKA. Counted from cysteine to phenylalanine, this CDR3 has 15 amino acids. Of all the DNA, just the CDR3 is kept, 45 bases in frame from base 1. The chain joins TRBV20-1 to TRBJ2-7; tentative D gene TRBD2, with 6 bases matching. The sequencing sample was made of blood. The receptor was derived from a woman in her thirties or forties in good health. CDR3 loop: CSARDTPGTSYEQYF. The DNA sequence is given as TGCAGTGCTAGAGATACTCCCGGGACTTCCTACGAGCAGTACTTC.